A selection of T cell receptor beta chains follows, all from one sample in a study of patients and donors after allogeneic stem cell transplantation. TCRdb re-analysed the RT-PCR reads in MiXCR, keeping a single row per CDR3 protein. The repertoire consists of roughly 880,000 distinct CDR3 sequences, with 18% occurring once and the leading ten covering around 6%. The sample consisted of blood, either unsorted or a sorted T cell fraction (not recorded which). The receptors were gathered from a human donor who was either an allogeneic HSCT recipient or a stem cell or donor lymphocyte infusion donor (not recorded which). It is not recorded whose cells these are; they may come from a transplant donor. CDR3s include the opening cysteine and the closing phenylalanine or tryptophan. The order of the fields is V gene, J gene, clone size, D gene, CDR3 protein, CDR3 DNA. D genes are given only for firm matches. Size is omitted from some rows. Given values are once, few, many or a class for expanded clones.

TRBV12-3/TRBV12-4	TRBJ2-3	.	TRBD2	CASSLWLAGALGTDTQYF	TGTGCCAGCAGTTTATGGCTAGCGGGGGCCCTTGGGACAGATACGCAGTATTTT
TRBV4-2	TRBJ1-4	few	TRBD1	CASSHRQGAVEKLFF	TGTGCCAGCAGCCACCGACAGGGGGCGGTTGAAAAACTGTTTTTT
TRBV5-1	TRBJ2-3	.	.	CASSLIGAVTDTQYF	TGCGCCAGCAGCTTGATTGGGGCGGTTACAGATACGCAGTATTTT
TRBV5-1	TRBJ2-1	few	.	CASSLDGMTYNEQFF	TGCGCCAGCAGCTTGGACGGGATGACCTACAATGAGCAGTTCTTC
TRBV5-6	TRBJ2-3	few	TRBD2	CASSPTGTSVTDTQYF	TGTGCCAGCAGCCCCACCGGGACTAGCGTGACAGATACGCAGTATTTT
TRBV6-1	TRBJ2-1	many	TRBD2	CASTTSGPYNEQFF	TGTGCCAGCACTACTAGCGGGCCGTACAATGAGCAGTTCTTC
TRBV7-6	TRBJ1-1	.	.	CASSYRVGENTEAFF	TGTGCCAGCAGCTACAGGGTAGGAGAGAACACTGAAGCTTTCTTT
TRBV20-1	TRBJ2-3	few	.	CSARTESTDTQYF	TGCAGTGCCAGGACAGAAAGCACAGATACGCAGTATTTT
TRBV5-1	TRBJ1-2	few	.	CASSPTRGHGANYGYTF	TGCGCCAGCAGCCCAACAAGAGGACACGGGGCGAACTATGGCTACACCTTC
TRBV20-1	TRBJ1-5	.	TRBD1	CSARGQGAPNQPQHF	TGCAGTGCTAGGGGACAGGGGGCGCCGAATCAGCCCCAGCATTTT
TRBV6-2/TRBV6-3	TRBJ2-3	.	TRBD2	CASSVAGGVSDTQYF	TGTGCCAGCAGTGTAGCGGGAGGAGTTTCAGATACGCAGTATTTT
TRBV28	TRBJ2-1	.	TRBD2	CASSFGLDQRGWYNEQFF	TGTGCCAGCAGTTTTGGACTAGACCAGCGGGGGTGGTACAATGAGCAGTTCTTC
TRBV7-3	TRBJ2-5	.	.	CASSLQGGGLGETQYF	TGTGCCAGCAGCCTCCAGGGGGGAGGATTGGGGGAGACCCAGTACTTC
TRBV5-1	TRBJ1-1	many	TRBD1	CASSPGQGDTEAFF	TGCGCCAGCAGCCCGGGACAGGGCGACACTGAAGCTTTCTTT
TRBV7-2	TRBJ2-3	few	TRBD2	CASSPNQGRGADTQYF	TGTGCCAGCAGCCCAAATCAGGGGCGGGGGGCAGATACGCAGTATTTT
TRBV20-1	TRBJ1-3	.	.	CSASTPSTTIYF	TGCAGTGCTAGCACCCCCAGCACCACCATATATTTT
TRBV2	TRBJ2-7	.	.	CASSGVGSEQYF	TGTGCCAGCAGTGGGGTCGGCAGTGAGCAGTACTTC
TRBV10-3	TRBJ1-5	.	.	CAISDVSQPQHF	TGTGCCATCAGTGACGTCAGTCAGCCCCAGCATTTT
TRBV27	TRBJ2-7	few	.	CASSFSGQNSYEQYF	TGTGCCAGCAGTTTTTCGGGGCAGAACTCCTACGAGCAGTACTTC
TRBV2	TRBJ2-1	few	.	CASSERGGAANEQFF	TGTGCCAGCAGTGAAAGGGGGGGGGCGGCGAATGAGCAGTTCTTC
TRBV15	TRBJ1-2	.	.	CATSRDQRLANF	TGTGCCACCAGCAGAGATCAGCGACTGGCGAACTTC
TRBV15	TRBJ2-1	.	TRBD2	CATSRDAQRGVNEQFF	TGTGCCACCAGCAGAGATGCCCAGCGGGGAGTTAATGAGCAGTTCTTC
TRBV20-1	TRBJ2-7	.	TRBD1	CSASGQASYEQYF	TGCAGTGCATCCGGACAGGCTAGCTACGAGCAGTACTTC
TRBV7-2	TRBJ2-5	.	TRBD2	CASSSSGGAGETQYF	TGTGCCAGCAGCTCTAGCGGGGGGGCCGGGGAGACCCAGTACTTC
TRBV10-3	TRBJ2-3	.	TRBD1	CAISGQGRADTQYF	TGTGCCATCAGCGGACAGGGTCGGGCAGATACGCAGTATTTT
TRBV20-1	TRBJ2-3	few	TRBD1	CSRYRGRTDTQYF	TGCAGTAGGTACAGGGGGCGCACAGATACGCAGTATTTT
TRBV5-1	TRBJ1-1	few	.	CASSLDGRYTEAFF	TGCGCCAGCAGCTTGGACGGAAGGTACACTGAAGCTTTCTTT